One T cell receptor beta chain is described in this entry. In the study's own analysis: Using reference gene primer amplification, nucleated cell counts were estimated. Assay: immunoSEQ multiplex PCR; the TCRdb copy retains only in-frame clones and omits some. That table gives V, J and clone size, and the DNA gave D and trimming. The sample holds about 170,000 clones, approximately 77% seen once. This specimen comes from a study of blood T cell repertoires in COVID-19. Whole-study context: In each case, the material was cDNA or gDNA derived from T cells, B-cell-depleted T cells, or PBMCs.

The trim removed 2 bases at V and 3 bases at J, leaving 4 bases unmatched. The CDR3 length is 14 residues. From germline, CDR1 is SGHTA and CDR2 FQGTGA. Sequencing was performed on peripheral blood. The chain combines TRBV7-3 with TRBJ2-7; 7 bases map to TRBD2. This TCR derives from a woman of 80 years or more with active or convalescent COVID-19. For the CDR3, the DNA is TGTGCCAGCAGCTTACAGGGAGGGAGCTACGAGCAGTACTTC. Protein sequence: CASSLQGGSYEQYF.